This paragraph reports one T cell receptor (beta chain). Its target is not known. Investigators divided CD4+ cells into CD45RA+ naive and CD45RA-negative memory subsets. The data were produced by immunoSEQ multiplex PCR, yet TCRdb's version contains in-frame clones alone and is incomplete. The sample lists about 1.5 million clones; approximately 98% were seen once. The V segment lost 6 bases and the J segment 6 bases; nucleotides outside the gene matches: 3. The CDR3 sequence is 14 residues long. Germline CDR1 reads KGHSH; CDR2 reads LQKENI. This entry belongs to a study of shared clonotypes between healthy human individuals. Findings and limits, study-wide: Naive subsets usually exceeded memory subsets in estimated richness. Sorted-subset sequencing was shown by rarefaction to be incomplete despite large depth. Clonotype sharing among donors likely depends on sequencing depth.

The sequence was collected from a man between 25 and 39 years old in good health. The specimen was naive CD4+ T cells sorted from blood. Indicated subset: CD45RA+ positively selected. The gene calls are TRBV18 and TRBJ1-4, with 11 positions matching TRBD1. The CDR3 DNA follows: TGTGCCAGCTCCCGGACAGGGGGCGATGAAAAACTGTTTTTT. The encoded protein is CASSRTGGDEKLFF.